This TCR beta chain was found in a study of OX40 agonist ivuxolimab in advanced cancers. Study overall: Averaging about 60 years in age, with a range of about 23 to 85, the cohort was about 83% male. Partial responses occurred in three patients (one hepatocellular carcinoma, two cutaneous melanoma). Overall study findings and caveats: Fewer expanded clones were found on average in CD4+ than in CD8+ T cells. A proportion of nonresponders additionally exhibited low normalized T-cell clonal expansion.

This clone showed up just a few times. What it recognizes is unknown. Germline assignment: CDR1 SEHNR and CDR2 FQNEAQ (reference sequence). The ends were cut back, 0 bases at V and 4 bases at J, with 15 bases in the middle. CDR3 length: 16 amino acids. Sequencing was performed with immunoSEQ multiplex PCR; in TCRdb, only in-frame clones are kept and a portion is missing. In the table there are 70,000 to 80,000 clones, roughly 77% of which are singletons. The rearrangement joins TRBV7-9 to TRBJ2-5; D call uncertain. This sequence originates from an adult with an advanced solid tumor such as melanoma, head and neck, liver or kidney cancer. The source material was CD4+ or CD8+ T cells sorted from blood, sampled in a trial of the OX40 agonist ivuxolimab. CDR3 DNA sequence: TGTGCCAGCAGCTTAGCTCGCAGTACGATCGGAGAGACCCAGTACTTC. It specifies CASSLARSTIGETQYF. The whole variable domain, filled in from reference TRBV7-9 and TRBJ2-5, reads DTGVSQNPRHKITKRGQNVTFRCDPISEHNRLYWYRQTLGQGPEFLTYFQNEAQLEKSRLLSDRFSAERPKGSFSTLEIQRTEQGDSAMYLCASSLARSTIGETQYFGPGTRLLVL.